A selection of T cell receptor beta chains follows, all from one sample in a study of T-cell reconstitution after alpha-beta-depleted transplantation in children. TCRdb reprocessed the PCR reads with MiXCR, giving one entry per CDR3 protein. Of 45,000 or so distinct CDR3 sequences in the sample, 52% were seen once. Material: peripheral blood, obtained before TCRalphabeta/CD19-depleted stem cell transplant. All receptors come from a boy younger than two with SCID, due to receive a stem cell transplant. Each CDR3 is given with its conserved first and last residue. Each record gives: D gene, J gene, clone size, V gene, CDR3 DNA, CDR3 protein. D genes are given only for firm matches. The size of a clone is reported for some rows only, either as once, few or many, or as a class for expanded clones.

>NA|TRBJ2-3|NA|TRBV20-1
TGCAGTGCTAGAGTTAGGGGGGGCGCTAGCACAGATACGCAGTATTTT
CSARVRGGASTDTQYF
>NA|TRBJ2-6|NA|TRBV12-3/TRBV12-4
TGTGCCAGCAGTTTACCAACCTCTGGGGCCAACGTCCTGACTTTC
CASSLPTSGANVLTF
>NA|TRBJ1-2|many|TRBV29-1
TGCAGCGTTGAAGGGGACGGAGGCTACACCTTC
CSVEGDGGYTF
>TRBD2|TRBJ2-3|NA|TRBV6-4
TGTGCCAGCAGTGACGGTGGGGGGGAGACAGATACGCAGTATTTT
CASSDGGGETDTQYF
>TRBD1|TRBJ2-7|NA|TRBV27
TGTGCCAGCAGTTTCCTTCGACAGGGGGCCGAGCAGTACTTC
CASSFLRQGAEQYF
>NA|TRBJ1-4|NA|TRBV20-1
TGCAGTGCTAGAGGGTCTAGGGCAGGGAGGGGGGAAGAAAAACTGTTTTTT
CSARGSRAGRGEEKLFF
>TRBD2|TRBJ2-2|NA|TRBV6-2/TRBV6-3
TGTGCCAGCAGTTACGGCCTATTACGTCGACTAGCGGGGGACACCGGGGAGCTGTTTTTT
CASSYGLLRRLAGDTGELFF
>NA|TRBJ1-1|few|TRBV10-3
TGTGCCATCAGTGACGGGAGGGACACTGAAGCTTTCTTT
CAISDGRDTEAFF
>TRBD2|TRBJ2-3|NA|TRBV20-1
TGCAGTGCTCTGACTAGCGGGAACACAGATACGCAGTATTTT
CSALTSGNTDTQYF
>NA|TRBJ2-1|NA|TRBV6-4
TGTGCCAGCAGCTCTACAGGGGAGGGGTACAATGAGCAGTTCTTC
CASSSTGEGYNEQFF
>NA|TRBJ2-4|NA|TRBV20-1
TGCAGTGCTGGGTACGGCGCCAAAAACATTCAGTACTTC
CSAGYGAKNIQYF
>TRBD2|TRBJ2-1|once|TRBV3-1
TGTGCCAGCAGCCAAGAGGGTATTAGCGGGGGCCTTAGCTCCTACAATGAGCAGTTCTTC
CASSQEGISGGLSSYNEQFF
>NA|TRBJ1-2|NA|TRBV6-1
TGTGCCAGCACCCAGGACCGGTTGTTGGGCTACACCTTC
CASTQDRLLGYTF
>NA|TRBJ1-3|NA|TRBV7-9
TGTGCCAGCAGCTTCCGCGCAGGTGGGGGGGCTGGAAACACCATATATTTT
CASSFRAGGGAGNTIYF
>NA|TRBJ1-1|few|TRBV5-1
TGCGCCAGCAGCTTATGGGGGATGAACACTGAAGCTTTCTTT
CASSLWGMNTEAFF
>NA|TRBJ1-4|NA|TRBV6-2/TRBV6-3
TGTGCCAGCAGTTACTCGCGAGCCATCGATGGAAAACTGTTTTTT
CASSYSRAIDGKLFF
>TRBD2|TRBJ2-1|NA|TRBV11-2
TGTGCCAGCAGCTTAGATGGCCCTTGGACTAGCGGGGGATACAATGAGCAGTTCTTC
CASSLDGPWTSGGYNEQFF
>TRBD2|TRBJ2-2|NA|TRBV11-2
TGTGCCAGCAGCTTAGTAGGTACTAGCGGGGCGAACACCGGGGAGCTGTTTTTT
CASSLVGTSGANTGELFF
>NA|TRBJ2-2|few|TRBV4-3
TGCGCCAGCAGCCAAGTTGAGACAGTGAACACCGGGGAGCTGTTTTTT
CASSQVETVNTGELFF
>NA|TRBJ2-3|NA|TRBV7-2
TGTGCCAGCAGCTCACGCGGGGTGGGTACGCAGTATTTT
CASSSRGVGTQYF
>TRBD1|TRBJ2-3|few|TRBV5-4
TGTGCCAGCAGCTTGGGGGGATTAGACAGGGTCACAGATACGCAGTATTTT
CASSLGGLDRVTDTQYF
>NA|TRBJ2-7|NA|TRBV7-2
TGTGCCAGCAGCTTACTGGCCCTAAGGGCCTACGAGCAGTACTTC
CASSLLALRAYEQYF
>TRBD2|TRBJ2-5|NA|TRBV4-1
TGCGCCAGCAGCCAGGCCGGTAGCGGGGAAGAGACCCAGTACTTC
CASSQAGSGEETQYF
>TRBD2|TRBJ2-7|NA|TRBV27
TGTGCCAGCAGTCCCGCGGCTAGCGGGGGGGCCGGGGAGCAGTACTTC
CASSPAASGGAGEQYF
>NA|TRBJ2-1|NA|TRBV7-9
TGTGCCAGCGGCCAGATCCGGGACGCCAACAATGAGCAGTTCTTC
CASGQIRDANNEQFF
>NA|TRBJ2-2|few|TRBV12-3/TRBV12-4
TGTGCCAGCAGTTTAGGAGCCACCGGGGAGCTGTTTTTT
CASSLGATGELFF
>NA|TRBJ2-1|NA|TRBV7-3
TGTGCCAGCAGCCCACGGGGGGCCCCCTACAATGAGCAGTTCTTC
CASSPRGAPYNEQFF
>NA|TRBJ2-1|NA|TRBV7-6
TGTGCCAGCAGCTCCTGGGACAATGAGCAGTTCTTC
CASSSWDNEQFF
>NA|TRBJ2-5|NA|TRBV6-1
TGTGCCAGCAGTGAATTGGCCGAACGGGAGACCCAGTACTTC
CASSELAERETQYF
>NA|TRBJ2-1|NA|TRBV2
TGTGCCAGCAGCGAATGGATTGGCTCCTACAACGAGCAGTTCTTC
CASSEWIGSYNEQFF
>NA|TRBJ2-5|NA|TRBV12-3/TRBV12-4
TGTGCCAGCAGCTTTTACGGGGAGACCCAGTACTTC
CASSFYGETQYF
>NA|TRBJ1-2|NA|TRBV11-2
TGTGCCAGCAGCTTCAGTCCAGGGGCCTATATCGAGGGGGATGGCTACACCTTC
CASSFSPGAYIEGDGYTF
>TRBD1|TRBJ2-5|NA|TRBV4-1
TGCGCCAGCAGCCCACAAGGGACAGGGTTGGGAGAGACCCAGTACTTC
CASSPQGTGLGETQYF